This T cell receptor beta chain emerged from a study of OX40 agonist ivuxolimab in advanced cancers. Clones were read by immunoSEQ multiplex PCR, and TCRdb kept only the in-frame ones, dropping some. The sample shows fewer than 120,000 clones, roughly 90% of them seen only once. The V end was cut by 0 bases, the J end by 3 bases, with 12 bases between. The CDR3 is made up of 15 amino acids. The V gene's germline CDR1 is SGHRS and CDR2 YFSETQ. This rearrangement joins TRBV5-1 to TRBJ2-5, with D possibly matching TRBD1 (6 bases). The specimen comprised CD4+ or CD8+ T cells sorted from blood, sampled in a trial of the OX40 agonist ivuxolimab. The sequence was obtained from an adult with an advanced solid tumor such as melanoma, head and neck, liver or kidney cancer. The CDR3 loop is CASSLDRVQEETQYF. The CDR3 DNA is TGCGCCAGCAGCTTGGACAGGGTGCAGGAAGAGACCCAGTACTTC.